These 21 T cell receptor beta chains share one sample of origin, sequenced in a study of blood T cell repertoires in COVID-19. Profiled with immunoSEQ multiplex PCR; TCRdb holds only in-frame clones, not every one. In the table there are 110,000 to 150,000 clones, around 91% of which are singletons. The sequenced material came from peripheral blood. These TCRs come from a woman aged 55-70 years with active COVID-19.

This rearrangement joins TRBV6-2 or TRBV6-3 to TRBJ1-4; 7 nucleotides line up with TRBD1. CDR1 is MNHEY, CDR2 SVGEGT, per germline. Trimming at V came to 2 bases and at J to 4 bases, leaving 4 bases not matched to a gene. The CDR3 consists of 15 residues. Written as DNA, the CDR3 is TGTGCCAGCAGTTACAAGGGGGCGTATAATGAAAAACTGTTTTTT. Encoded protein: CASSYKGAYNEKLFF.

The chain links TRBV4-2 to TRBJ2-1; possible D gene TRBD1, 6 bases. Germline-derived CDR1 and CDR2 are LGHNA and YNFKEQ. V was shortened by 1 base and J by 7 bases, with 20 bases between the two germline ends. This CDR3 has 17 amino acids. The CDR3 loop is CASSQVSPRWTVNEQFF. CDR3 sequence (DNA): TGTGCCAGCAGCCAAGTTTCCCCCCGCTGGACAGTAAATGAGCAGTTCTTC.

The genes are TRBV15 and TRBJ2-2; 9 positions match TRBD2. Germline V gives CDR1 LNHNV, CDR2 YYDKDF (reference sequence). This CDR3 is built from 17 residues. The J segment lost 6 bases and the V segment lost 0 bases, leaving 8 bases of the junction unmatched. The CDR3 is CATSRDRLAGFSGELFF. The CDR3 DNA sequence: TGTGCCACCAGCAGAGATCGGCTAGCGGGATTTTCCGGGGAGCTGTTTTTT. Using reference TRBV15 and TRBJ2-2 for the parts outside the CDR3, the full variable domain is DAMVIQNPRYQVTQFGKPVTLSCSQTLNHNVMYWYQQKSSQAPKLLFHYYDKDFNNEADTPDNFQSRRPNTSFCFLDIRSPGLGDTAMYLCATSRDRLAGFSGELFFGEGSRLTVL.

A word on this clone: The junction differs from germline at one of its ends, possibly a read error. As DNA, the CDR3 is TGTGCCAGCAGTCTAGCCGCAGATACGCAGTATTTT. Translating gives CASSLAADTQYF. The rearrangement links TRBV12-3 or TRBV12-4 to TRBJ2-3; weak D call: TRBD2 (5 bases). The CDR3 is made up of 12 amino acids.

The sample holds one count of this clone. V gene TRBV6-5 combines with J gene TRBJ1-2; D call uncertain. V was pared by 2 bases and J by 1 base, with 8 bases between. Germline assignment: CDR1 MNHEY and CDR2 SVGAGI. The CDR3 loop spans 14 amino acids. The CDR3 DNA sequence: TGTGCCAGCAGTTACGGGAGCGGTAACTATGGCTACACCTTC. Amino acid sequence: CASSYGSGNYGYTF.

The chain combines TRBV6-2 or TRBV6-3 with TRBJ2-1; no definite D call. There are 12 residues in the CDR3. Trimming cost V 2 bases and J 6 bases, with 5 bases left between them. Germline assignment: CDR1 MNHEY and CDR2 SVGEGT. CDR3 in amino acids: CASSYVLNEQFF. As DNA, the CDR3 is TGTGCCAGCAGTTACGTTCTCAATGAGCAGTTCTTC.

This rearrangement joins TRBV6-5 to TRBJ1-5; a possible D gene is TRBD1 (5 bases). This CDR3 contains 13 residues. V lost 2 bases and J lost 6, with 8 bases in between. Germline values: CDR1 MNHEY, CDR2 SVGAGI. The CDR3 spells CASSYGGSQPQHF. The CDR3 coding sequence is TGTGCCAGCAGTTACGGGGGGAGTCAGCCCCAGCATTTT.

The gene calls are TRBV7-6 and TRBJ2-3; 8 bases align to TRBD2. CDR1 is SGHVS and CDR2 is FNYEAQ in the germline V gene. J lost 2 bases, V lost 2 bases, and 9 bases had no gene match. CDR3 length: 17 residues. The CDR3 here is CASSLRRTSNYTDTQYF. The CDR3 DNA is TGTGCCAGCAGCTTACGTCGGACTAGCAACTACACAGATACGCAGTATTTT.

In this sample, this clone turned up once. V and J are TRBV29-1 and TRBJ2-7; D possibly corresponds to TRBD1 (6 bases). The CDR3 totals 12 residues. Germline CDR1 is SQVTM and CDR2 is ANQGSEA. Trimming took 6 bases from V and 2 from J, leaving 11 bases between them. This chain's CDR3 is CSVGQTAYEQYF. CDR3 in DNA: TGCAGCGTAGGACAGACCGCCTACGAGCAGTACTTC.

V and J are TRBV10-2 and TRBJ2-7; TRBD2 aligns across 9 bases. The CDR3 is 16 amino acids. Germline assignment: CDR1 WSHSY and CDR2 SAAADI. The junction had 11 bases not matched to a gene; V was cut back by 3 bases and J by 5 bases. This CDR3 reads CASSEVRTSVFHEQYF. CDR3 nucleotides: TGCGCCAGCAGTGAAGTTCGGACTAGCGTTTTCCACGAGCAGTACTTC.

This rearrangement joins TRBV28 to TRBJ1-1; D is uncertain. Trimming pared 1 base from V and 0 bases from J, leaving 9 bases between. This CDR3 region has 15 residues. In germline, CDR1 is MDHEN, CDR2 SYDVKM. DNA of the CDR3: TGTGCCAGCAGTTTATATACAGCCGTGAACACTGAAGCTTTCTTT. Translating it yields CASSLYTAVNTEAFF.

By frequency in the sample, this clone is medium-sized. V and J are TRBV9 and TRBJ1-2, with D unresolved. The length of the CDR3 is 13 residues. The germline V gene encodes CDR1 SGDLS and CDR2 YYNGEE. Trimming took off 3 bases at V and 8 bases at J, with 14 bases between the two ends. The CDR3 loop reads CASSAGVSGGYTF. CDR3 sequence (DNA): TGTGCCAGCAGCGCTGGGGTTAGCGGGGGCTACACCTTC.

This chain uses TRBV28 with TRBJ2-3, with 12 bases matching TRBD2. The CDR3 extends over 18 amino acids. V was pared by 5 bases and J by 2 bases, with 11 bases of the junction left unmatched. CDR1 is MDHEN and CDR2 is SYDVKM in the germline V gene. This CDR3 reads CASSHGLAGRGPTDTQYF. The CDR3 nucleotides read TGTGCCAGCAGTCACGGACTAGCGGGAAGAGGCCCCACAGATACGCAGTATTTT.

The CDR3 bases are TGTGCCAGCAGGAAGGACAGCGCCGGATACGCTTTCTTT. It encodes CASRKDSAGYAFF. The rearrangement joins TRBV6-5 to TRBJ1-1, with a weak D call TRBD1 (6 bases). Trimming stripped 6 bases from V and 11 bases from J, with 19 bases between. CDR3 length: 13 residues. Germline V gene sequence: CDR1 MNHEY, CDR2 SVGAGI.

V is TRBV2 and J is TRBJ2-3; D gene uncertain. There are 14 residues in the CDR3. Germline V CDR1 and CDR2: SNHLY, FYNNEI. V was shortened by 3 bases and J by 2 bases, with 9 bases between the two germline ends. CDR3 residues: CASSDLYITDTQYF. DNA for the CDR3: TGTGCCAGCAGTGATTTATATATCACAGATACGCAGTATTTT.

V is TRBV3-1 (or the pseudogene TRBV3-2) and J is TRBJ2-7; tentatively, D is TRBD2 (5 bases). The CDR3 totals 12 residues. Germline lookup yields CDR1 LGHDT and CDR2 YNNKEL (reference sequence). V dropped 1 base and J dropped 7 bases, with 8 bases sitting between them. The CDR3 is CASSQVGGEQYF. DNA of the CDR3: TGTGCCAGCAGCCAAGTGGGCGGGGAGCAGTACTTC.

Of note for this clone: At one boundary the junction diverges from the germline segment, which might be a read error. The V and J genes are TRBV20-1 and TRBJ1-5; 8 nucleotides align to TRBD1. The length of the CDR3 is 17 residues. Per the germline V gene, CDR1 is DFQATT and CDR2 is SNEGSKA (reference sequence). The CDR3 DNA reads TGCAGTACTAGTCGGGACAGGCTTACAAATAGCAATCAGCCCCAGCATTTT. It encodes CSTSRDRLTNSNQPQHF.

This chain links TRBV7-9 with TRBJ1-4; a weak D match, TRBD1 (5 bases). The CDR3 consists of 16 residues. Trimming stripped 3 bases from V and 0 bases from J, with 11 bases between. The germline CDR1 and CDR2 sequences are SEHNR and FQNEAQ (reference sequence). Here the CDR3 DNA reads TGTGCCAGCAGCTTGGGGGGGAGGCCAACTAATGAAAAACTGTTTTTT. This encodes CASSLGGRPTNEKLFF.

The chain combines TRBV19 with TRBJ2-4; the match to TRBD2 covers 8 bases. Germline CDR1 LNHDA, CDR2 SQIVND (reference sequence). The CDR3 contains 16 residues. J was trimmed by 3 bases and V by 7 bases; bases with no gene match: 11. As DNA, the CDR3 is TGTGCCAGTACCGTCGGGGGGGGATGGGACAAAAACATTCAGTACTTC. Translated: CASTVGGGWDKNIQYF.

This chain links TRBV19 with TRBJ2-7; TRBD1 aligns across 8 bases. V gave up 4 bases and J gave up 2 bases; unmatched junction bases: 4. The CDR3 length is 14 residues. Germline V gene sequence: CDR1 LNHDA, CDR2 SQIVND (reference sequence). The CDR3 DNA reads TGTGCCAGTAGTAGGACAGGGAGAGCCTACGAGCAGTACTTC. Translation: CASSRTGRAYEQYF.

The chain uses TRBV14 and TRBJ2-1; 10 nucleotides align to TRBD2. After removal of 4 bases from V and 10 bases from J, the junction contained 13 bases not matched to a gene. The CDR3 spans 16 residues. Germline CDR1 and CDR2: SGHDN and FVKESK. The CDR3 coding sequence is TGTGCCAGCAGCCCCCGCGGACTAGCGGCGGGAGGAGAGCAGTTCTTC. Translated, it gives CASSPRGLAAGGEQFF.